This T cell receptor (beta chain) was identified during a study of blood T cell repertoires in COVID-19. V was trimmed by 2 bases and J by 0 bases, leaving 16 bases between them. The CDR3 spans 17 residues. CDR1 is MNHNS and CDR2 is SASEGT in the germline V gene. Here immunoSEQ multiplex PCR was the method, and the copy in TCRdb shows in-frame clones only, minus some. The sample carries over 50,000 clones, about nine tenths recorded once. The sequence was collected from an older woman with active or convalescent COVID-19. Sequenced material: peripheral blood. V is TRBV6-1 and J is TRBJ1-2; tentative D call: TRBD1 (6 bases). The CDR3 protein is CASSEFGGGGANYGYTF. DNA for the CDR3: TGTGCCAGCAGTGAATTTGGTGGGGGCGGAGCTAACTATGGCTACACCTTC.